This T cell receptor (beta chain) was profiled in a study of Ad26.COV2.S vaccination and SARS-CoV-2 variants. Study-wide background: A participant enrolled in the COV1001 Ad26.COV2.S trial arm provided the sample. Into the muscle, Ad26.COV2.S was dosed once or twice, 56 days apart.

As for this clone: Its antigen remains unidentified.

Findings of the study overall: For non-spike TCRs, breadth in vaccine recipients resembled that in placebo recipients.

The method was immunoSEQ multiplex PCR; TCRdb's version includes in-frame clones alone and lacks a portion of them. Of 450,000 to 550,000 clones listed, approximately 89% are singletons. Treatment defined: some 20 received Ad26.COV2.S at low or high dose, single or two shots; about 5 received placebo; per-sample allocation not given. Specimen acquisition occurred on day 63 following the initial vaccine or placebo injection. It was an adult aged 18-55 years in Boston who was the donor. The V gene's germline CDR1 is SGHTA and CDR2 FQGNSA. Trimming took 3 bases from V and 7 from J, leaving 12 bases between them. This CDR3 is 14 amino acids long.

This chain joins TRBV7-2 and TRBJ2-2; D may be TRBD2 (5 bases). The sample was peripheral blood, taken in a trial of Ad26.COV2.S vaccine versus placebo. This TCR was recovered from a person between 18 and 60 years old who received the Ad26.COV2.S COVID-19 vaccine or a placebo. The CDR3 sequence: CASSFRIGDGELFF. CDR3 sequence (DNA): TGTGCCAGCAGCTTTAGAATCGGGGACGGGGAGCTGTTTTTT.